This T cell receptor beta chain was sequenced for a study of T cell responses to AZD1222 COVID-19 vaccine. This CDR3 has 14 amino acids. Per germline, CDR1 SQVTM and CDR2 ANQGSEA. The V and J ends lost 6 bases and 6 bases, in that order; junction bases with no gene match: 5. Sequencing used immunoSEQ multiplex PCR; TCRdb keeps in-frame clones, though not all of them. The sample lists roughly 120,000 clones; roughly 91% were seen once. The receptor's source is an adult in good health. J is TRBJ2-1 and V is TRBV29-1, with 13 bases identical to TRBD2. The sample in question was peripheral blood, obtained on day 0 of AZD1222 vaccination. The DNA of the CDR3 is TGCAGCGTCCAACTAGCGGGAGGGCTCAATGAGCAGTTCTTC. Protein: CSVQLAGGLNEQFF.